The 26 T cell receptor beta chains in this list originate from one sample, sequenced in a study of identical twins (dated by TCRdb to 2015 to 2016). Receptors were amplified or captured by 5' RACE. TCRdb names Illumina HiSeq 2000 as the instrument used. TCRdb's own reprocessing of the public reads used fastp at Q25 and MiXCR and kept productive beta chains. Duplicate CDR3 protein sequences are folded into a single record with the most common DNA and genes. The sample contains more than 400,000 distinct CDR3 sequences, 12% to 15% of them found a single time. The ten largest clones add up to less than 0.5% of the sample. These records were also assigned to another study, of yellow fever vaccine responses in identical twins.

Specimen: CD4+ T cells sorted from blood. These receptors were taken from a young woman in good health.

A single count supports this clonotype. V and J are TRBV5-1 and TRBJ2-2, with 9 bases identical to TRBD2. The germline V gene has CDR1 SGHRS and CDR2 YFSETQ. V dropped 5 bases and J dropped 0; count of bases not matched to a gene: 11. CDR3 length: 18 amino acids. CDR3 nucleotides: TGCGCCAGCAGGGTAGCGGGGGTATCGTTCGCGAACACCGGGGAGCTGTTTTTT. It encodes CASRVAGVSFANTGELFF.

The V and J genes are TRBV24-1 and TRBJ2-5, with a weak D call TRBD2 (5 bases). CDR3 size: 15 residues. V was shortened by 0 bases and J by 5 bases, with 12 bases between the two germline ends. Germline V gene sequence: CDR1 KGHDR, CDR2 SFDVKD. CDR3 sequence: CATSDLASSGETQYF. CDR3 nucleotide sequence: TGTGCCACCAGTGATTTGGCTAGCAGTGGGGAGACCCAGTACTTC.

The J gene is TRBJ2-2, the V gene TRBV12-3 or TRBV12-4, with D uncertain. The CDR3 is made up of 11 amino acids. V was shortened by 5 bases and J by 9 bases, with 7 bases between the two germline ends. CDR3 residues: CASSARWELFF. The CDR3 DNA follows: TGTGCCAGCAGTGCCCGGTGGGAGCTGTTTTTT.

This clonotype was seen more than once but under ten times. The gene calls are TRBV18 and TRBJ2-1; 7 nucleotides line up with TRBD1. The germline CDR1 and CDR2 sequences are KGHSH and LQKENI. V was pared by 6 bases and J by 2 bases, with 13 bases of the junction left unmatched. The CDR3 loop spans 17 amino acids. CDR3 bases: TGTGCCAGCTCGCCAGGACAGGCAAGGATCACCTACAATGAGCAGTTCTTC. It codes for CASSPGQARITYNEQFF.

This clonotype was recorded a few times. This chain connects TRBV7-7 to TRBJ2-1; 12 bases align to TRBD2. The CDR3 spans 18 residues. V lost 5 bases and J lost 0; bases outside the gene matches: 8. CDR1 is SSHAT and CDR2 is FNYEAQ in the germline V gene (reference sequence). The CDR3 coding sequence is TGTGCCAGCAGCACACTAGCGGGGGGACCAGGCTCCTACAATGAGCAGTTCTTC. Protein product: CASSTLAGGPGSYNEQFF.

The chain joins TRBV28 to TRBJ2-2; a weak D match, TRBD2 (5 bases). The V gene's germline CDR1 is MDHEN and CDR2 SYDVKM. The CDR3 is made up of 16 amino acids. Trimming cost V 6 bases and J 3 bases, with 17 bases left between them. CDR3 DNA: TGTGCCAGCAGCATCTTTGGGAGCAAGGACACCGGGGAGCTGTTTTTT. Its translation is CASSIFGSKDTGELFF.

This sequence joins TRBV15 and TRBJ2-3, with TRBD2 identical over 9 bases. From germline, CDR1 is LNHNV and CDR2 YYDKDF (reference sequence). The trim removed 1 base at V and 3 bases at J, leaving 5 bases unmatched. This CDR3 spans 16 amino acids. This chain's CDR3 is CATSRGRAGGTDTQYF. The CDR3 coding sequence is TGTGCCACCAGCAGAGGAAGAGCGGGGGGTACAGATACGCAGTATTTT.

The rearrangement uses TRBV18 and TRBJ2-7; D unresolved. The CDR3 has 13 amino acids. V was trimmed by 5 bases and J by 2 bases, leaving 10 bases between them. Germline CDR1 KGHSH, CDR2 LQKENI. DNA for the CDR3: TGTGCCAGCTCAGGCCCGCAAGCCTACGAGCAGTACTTC. Residues: CASSGPQAYEQYF.

This clonotype was counted only a few times. The chain is built from TRBV20-1 and TRBJ2-7; 8 bases align to TRBD2. CDR1 is DFQATT and CDR2 is SNEGSKA in the germline V gene (reference sequence). After removal of 4 bases from V and 2 bases from J, the junction contained 10 bases not matched to a gene. The CDR3 runs to 15 residues. CDR3 residues: CSAITHGRGTYEQYF. CDR3 in DNA: TGCAGTGCTATAACGCACGGGAGGGGGACCTACGAGCAGTACTTC.

This clonotype has more than one count but fewer than ten. The V call is TRBV12-3 or TRBV12-4, the J call TRBJ2-6, with D possibly matching TRBD1 (6 bases). V shed 4 bases and J shed 4 bases, with 8 bases lying between them. This CDR3 is built from 14 residues. The chain's CDR3 is CASSYRAGANVLTF. The DNA for the CDR3 is TGTGCCAGCAGTTACAGGGCCGGGGCCAACGTCCTGACTTTC.

This clonotype has more than one count but fewer than ten. This sequence joins TRBV20-1 and TRBJ1-1; 7 bases align to TRBD1. The CDR3 runs to 13 residues. Germline-derived CDR1 and CDR2 are DFQATT and SNEGSKA (reference sequence). After removal of 4 bases from V and 5 bases from J, the junction contained 7 bases not matched to a gene. The CDR3 loop is CSAIPTGWTEAFF. The CDR3 bases are TGCAGTGCTATACCGACAGGGTGGACTGAAGCTTTCTTT.

This clonotype was detected ten times or more. The rearrangement uses TRBV5-1 and TRBJ1-1; D is uncertain. The V and J ends lost 4 bases and 5 bases respectively, with 9 bases between them. Germline V CDR1 and CDR2: SGHRS, YFSETQ. The CDR3 is made up of 12 amino acids. CDR3 DNA: TGCGCCAGCAGCGCGGAAGGGACTGAAGCTTTCTTT. Protein product: CASSAEGTEAFF.

This clonotype was seen a few times. The chain uses TRBV20-1 and TRBJ2-3; D possibly corresponds to TRBD2 (7 bases). Germline V lookup: CDR1 DFQATT, CDR2 SNEGSKA (reference sequence). Deletions cut 3 bases from V and 0 bases from J, with 16 bases between. This CDR3 spans 16 amino acids. The CDR3 DNA follows: TGCAGTGCTAGGGGGGGGCTAGAAGCTAGCACAGATACGCAGTATTTT. It yields the protein CSARGGLEASTDTQYF.

This clonotype came up a few times. V gene TRBV5-1 combines with J gene TRBJ2-3, with D possibly matching TRBD2 (6 bases). V shed 4 bases and J shed 1 base, with 13 bases lying between them. Germline lookup yields CDR1 SGHRS and CDR2 YFSETQ. There are 15 residues in the CDR3. The CDR3 spells CASSIGASGTDTQYF. In DNA form, the CDR3 reads TGCGCCAGCAGCATTGGGGCTAGCGGCACAGATACGCAGTATTTT.

This clonotype came up a few times. The chain has TRBV6-1 and TRBJ2-1; 7 bases are shared with TRBD2. This CDR3 has 16 residues. V lost 6 bases to trimming and J lost 4 bases; unmatched junction nucleotides: 12. The germline gives CDR1 MNHNS, CDR2 SASEGT. The CDR3 DNA follows: TGTGCCAGCAGGCAACCGGTAGTGGGAGGGTACAATGAGCAGTTCTTC. Its protein is CASRQPVVGGYNEQFF.

This chain joins TRBV10-3 and TRBJ1-5; no firm D call. Germline V gene lookup returns CDR1 ENHRY and CDR2 SYGVKD. V gave up 2 bases and J gave up 3 bases, with 11 bases separating them. The CDR3 consists of 15 residues. The CDR3 is CAISEGKVLNQPQHF. The CDR3 coding sequence is TGTGCCATCAGTGAGGGAAAGGTCCTCAATCAGCCCCAGCATTTT.

The chain recombines TRBV20-1 with TRBJ1-1; D is possibly TRBD1 (5 bases). The V end was cut by 0 bases, the J end by 1 base, with 21 bases between. Germline V CDR1 and CDR2: DFQATT, SNEGSKA (reference sequence). CDR3 size: 18 residues. CDR3 sequence: CSARDPTGTSPGNTEAFF. CDR3 sequence (DNA): TGCAGTGCTAGAGATCCAACCGGGACTTCCCCGGGGAACACTGAAGCTTTCTTT.

This clonotype was recorded a few times. The gene calls are TRBV5-1 and TRBJ2-1; perhaps TRBD1 as D (6 bases). Germline lookup yields CDR1 SGHRS and CDR2 YFSETQ. The CDR3 has 15 amino acids. Trimming took off 4 bases at V and 2 bases at J, with 13 bases between the two ends. The CDR3 is CASSPIQGPYNEQFF. CDR3 in DNA: TGCGCCAGCAGCCCCATACAGGGCCCCTACAATGAGCAGTTCTTC.

This clonotype was seen only a few times. The chain carries TRBV5-1 and TRBJ1-2; 8 nucleotides align to TRBD1. J gave up 6 bases and V 3 bases, and 7 bases lay outside the gene matches. The V gene's germline CDR1 is SGHRS and CDR2 YFSETQ. The CDR3 runs to 14 residues. Here the CDR3 reads CASSSRGREDGYTF. The CDR3 DNA is TGCGCCAGCAGCTCCAGGGGGCGCGAGGATGGCTACACCTTC.

V and J are TRBV7-2 and TRBJ2-7; possibly TRBD2 for D (6 bases). V lost 2 bases and J 4 bases, leaving 9 bases between the germline ends. CDR1 is SGHTA and CDR2 is FQGNSA in the germline V gene. The CDR3 consists of 13 residues. The CDR3 bases are TGTGCCAGCAGCTTAAGGAGGGCTTACGAGCAGTACTTC. As protein: CASSLRRAYEQYF.

This clonotype has only a few counts. J is TRBJ2-2 and V is TRBV10-3; D may be TRBD1 or TRBD2 (5 bases each). The V end was cut by 0 bases, the J end by 0 bases, with 8 bases between. The CDR3 consists of 16 residues. Germline V lookup: CDR1 ENHRY, CDR2 SYGVKD. The CDR3, as DNA: TGTGCCATCAGTGAGTCTGGGACCCCGAACACCGGGGAGCTGTTTTTT. Its translation: CAISESGTPNTGELFF.

This clonotype was found a few times. The gene calls are TRBV11-2 and TRBJ2-5, with TRBD1 identical over 7 bases. The germline V gene has CDR1 SGHAT and CDR2 FQNNGV. The ends lost 4 bases at V and 2 bases at J; junction bases unmatched: 10. CDR3 length: 16 residues. CDR3 in DNA: TGTGCCAGCAGCTCTTCCGGGACAGCTTTACAAGAGACCCAGTACTTC. Residues: CASSSSGTALQETQYF.

The chain uses TRBV5-1 and TRBJ2-2; 9 nucleotides agree with TRBD2. The CDR3 has 16 residues. Losses at the gene ends were 3 bases for V and 4 bases for J; bases not matched to a gene: 7. Germline CDR1 is SGHRS and CDR2 is YFSETQ. For the CDR3, the DNA is TGCGCCAGCAGCTCCCCGGGACTAGCAGCCACCGGGGAGCTGTTTTTT. This gives the protein CASSSPGLAATGELFF.

In this sample, this clonotype turned up many times. The CDR3 nucleotides are TGCGCCAGCAGCCCACCCGACAGAGATAATTCACCCCTCCACTTT. It encodes CASSPPDRDNSPLHF. The chain carries TRBV4-1 and TRBJ1-6; D might be TRBD1 (5 bases). Germline-derived CDR1 and CDR2 are MGHRA and YSYEKL. Trimming shortened V by 4 bases and J by 5 bases, and 12 bases separated the two germline ends. The CDR3 sequence is 15 residues long.

The rearrangement joins TRBV28 to TRBJ2-1; D perhaps matches TRBD2 (6 bases). Trimming left V 3 bases short and J 8 bases short, with 11 bases between. The germline V gene has CDR1 MDHEN and CDR2 SYDVKM. The CDR3 is made up of 13 amino acids. The CDR3 DNA is TGTGCCAGCAGTTTCGGTGGGAGGTATGAGCAGTTCTTC. Its translation: CASSFGGRYEQFF.

CDR3 DNA: TGTGCCACCAGTGATTATTGGGCAGGAAAAGAGACCCAGTACTTC. It encodes CATSDYWAGKETQYF. The chain combines TRBV24-1 with TRBJ2-5; unclear D gene. V shed 2 bases and J shed 3 bases, with 12 bases lying between them. This CDR3 is 15 amino acids long. The germline V gene has CDR1 KGHDR and CDR2 SFDVKD.